This record covers a single T cell receptor beta chain. Its specificity is unknown. This sample stems from a study of shared clonotypes between healthy human individuals. The table came from immunoSEQ multiplex PCR; TCRdb's copy has only in-frame clones and leaves some out. Of over a million clones in the sample, 96% were seen once. Those who donated were healthy HIV-negative adults, with no recent acute infections or vaccinations reported. General study points: Naive subsets, compared against memory subsets, generally had larger estimated richness values.

The sample taken for sequencing was naive CD4+ T cells sorted from blood. Noted subset: CD45RA+ positively selected. This clonotype was obtained from a man under 40 in good health.

This chain's CDR3 is CASSPHEREGSYEQYF. In nucleotides, the CDR3 is TGTGCCAGCAGCCCCCATGAGCGGGAGGGCTCCTACGAGCAGTACTTC. V is TRBV13 and J is TRBJ2-7; 10 nucleotides agree with TRBD2. Germline CDR1 and CDR2: PRHDT and FYEKMQ (reference sequence). Germline trimming cut 5 bases from V and 0 bases from J; bases unmatched to any gene: 7. The CDR3 runs to 16 residues.